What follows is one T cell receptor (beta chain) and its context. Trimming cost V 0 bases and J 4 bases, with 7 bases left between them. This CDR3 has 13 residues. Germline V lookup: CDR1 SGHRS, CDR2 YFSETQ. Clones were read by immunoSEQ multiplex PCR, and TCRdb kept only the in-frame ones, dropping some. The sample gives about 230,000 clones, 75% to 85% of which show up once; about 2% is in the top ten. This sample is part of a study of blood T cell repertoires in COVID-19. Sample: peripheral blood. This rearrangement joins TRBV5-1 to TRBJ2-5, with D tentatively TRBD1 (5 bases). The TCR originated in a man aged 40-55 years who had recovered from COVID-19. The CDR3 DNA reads TGCGCCAGCAGCTTGGTCAGGGCAGAGACCCAGTACTTC. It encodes CASSLVRAETQYF.